The 3 T cell receptor beta chains listed next were all sequenced from one sample in a study of regulatory dendritic cells for organ transplantation. Sorted T cells were CFSE-labeled and cultured four to five days with allogeneic regulatory or mature dendritic cells at 1:10. Their specific antigens are unknown. Generated by immunoSEQ multiplex PCR, the TCRdb table keeps only in-frame clones and is missing some. The table lists over 10,000 clones, less than 80% of them singletons. The sample taken for sequencing was naive CD8+ T cells from blood cultured with dendritic cells. The subset was: CD45RA+ naive T cells. The receptors derive from a human donor in good health.

This clone is a singleton in its sample. The chain is built from TRBV5-6 and TRBJ1-2; D call uncertain. The CDR3 totals 11 residues. CDR1 is SGHDT, CDR2 YYEEEE, per germline. Trimming removed 0 bases at V and 7 bases at J, with 4 bases between. The DNA for the CDR3 is TGTGCCAGCAGCTTGGGGCTTGGCTACACCTTC. It translates to CASSLGLGYTF.

The chain couples TRBV19 to TRBJ2-7, with D possibly matching TRBD2 (5 bases). Trimming cost V 3 bases and J 0 bases, with 12 bases left between them. Germline CDR1 LNHDA, CDR2 SQIVND (reference sequence). The CDR3 totals 15 residues. CDR3 sequence reads: CASSMETGSSYEQYF. CDR3 bases: TGTGCCAGTAGTATGGAAACGGGGAGCTCCTACGAGCAGTACTTC.

In DNA form, the CDR3 reads TGTGCCAGCAGTGACCCGGGACAAACCTATGGCTACACCTTC. Protein: CASSDPGQTYGYTF. The rearrangement links TRBV25-1 to TRBJ1-2; perhaps TRBD1 as D (6 bases). V was shortened by 3 bases and J by 4 bases, with 12 bases between the two germline ends. Per the germline V gene, CDR1 is MGHDK and CDR2 is SYGVNS. The CDR3 is made up of 14 amino acids.